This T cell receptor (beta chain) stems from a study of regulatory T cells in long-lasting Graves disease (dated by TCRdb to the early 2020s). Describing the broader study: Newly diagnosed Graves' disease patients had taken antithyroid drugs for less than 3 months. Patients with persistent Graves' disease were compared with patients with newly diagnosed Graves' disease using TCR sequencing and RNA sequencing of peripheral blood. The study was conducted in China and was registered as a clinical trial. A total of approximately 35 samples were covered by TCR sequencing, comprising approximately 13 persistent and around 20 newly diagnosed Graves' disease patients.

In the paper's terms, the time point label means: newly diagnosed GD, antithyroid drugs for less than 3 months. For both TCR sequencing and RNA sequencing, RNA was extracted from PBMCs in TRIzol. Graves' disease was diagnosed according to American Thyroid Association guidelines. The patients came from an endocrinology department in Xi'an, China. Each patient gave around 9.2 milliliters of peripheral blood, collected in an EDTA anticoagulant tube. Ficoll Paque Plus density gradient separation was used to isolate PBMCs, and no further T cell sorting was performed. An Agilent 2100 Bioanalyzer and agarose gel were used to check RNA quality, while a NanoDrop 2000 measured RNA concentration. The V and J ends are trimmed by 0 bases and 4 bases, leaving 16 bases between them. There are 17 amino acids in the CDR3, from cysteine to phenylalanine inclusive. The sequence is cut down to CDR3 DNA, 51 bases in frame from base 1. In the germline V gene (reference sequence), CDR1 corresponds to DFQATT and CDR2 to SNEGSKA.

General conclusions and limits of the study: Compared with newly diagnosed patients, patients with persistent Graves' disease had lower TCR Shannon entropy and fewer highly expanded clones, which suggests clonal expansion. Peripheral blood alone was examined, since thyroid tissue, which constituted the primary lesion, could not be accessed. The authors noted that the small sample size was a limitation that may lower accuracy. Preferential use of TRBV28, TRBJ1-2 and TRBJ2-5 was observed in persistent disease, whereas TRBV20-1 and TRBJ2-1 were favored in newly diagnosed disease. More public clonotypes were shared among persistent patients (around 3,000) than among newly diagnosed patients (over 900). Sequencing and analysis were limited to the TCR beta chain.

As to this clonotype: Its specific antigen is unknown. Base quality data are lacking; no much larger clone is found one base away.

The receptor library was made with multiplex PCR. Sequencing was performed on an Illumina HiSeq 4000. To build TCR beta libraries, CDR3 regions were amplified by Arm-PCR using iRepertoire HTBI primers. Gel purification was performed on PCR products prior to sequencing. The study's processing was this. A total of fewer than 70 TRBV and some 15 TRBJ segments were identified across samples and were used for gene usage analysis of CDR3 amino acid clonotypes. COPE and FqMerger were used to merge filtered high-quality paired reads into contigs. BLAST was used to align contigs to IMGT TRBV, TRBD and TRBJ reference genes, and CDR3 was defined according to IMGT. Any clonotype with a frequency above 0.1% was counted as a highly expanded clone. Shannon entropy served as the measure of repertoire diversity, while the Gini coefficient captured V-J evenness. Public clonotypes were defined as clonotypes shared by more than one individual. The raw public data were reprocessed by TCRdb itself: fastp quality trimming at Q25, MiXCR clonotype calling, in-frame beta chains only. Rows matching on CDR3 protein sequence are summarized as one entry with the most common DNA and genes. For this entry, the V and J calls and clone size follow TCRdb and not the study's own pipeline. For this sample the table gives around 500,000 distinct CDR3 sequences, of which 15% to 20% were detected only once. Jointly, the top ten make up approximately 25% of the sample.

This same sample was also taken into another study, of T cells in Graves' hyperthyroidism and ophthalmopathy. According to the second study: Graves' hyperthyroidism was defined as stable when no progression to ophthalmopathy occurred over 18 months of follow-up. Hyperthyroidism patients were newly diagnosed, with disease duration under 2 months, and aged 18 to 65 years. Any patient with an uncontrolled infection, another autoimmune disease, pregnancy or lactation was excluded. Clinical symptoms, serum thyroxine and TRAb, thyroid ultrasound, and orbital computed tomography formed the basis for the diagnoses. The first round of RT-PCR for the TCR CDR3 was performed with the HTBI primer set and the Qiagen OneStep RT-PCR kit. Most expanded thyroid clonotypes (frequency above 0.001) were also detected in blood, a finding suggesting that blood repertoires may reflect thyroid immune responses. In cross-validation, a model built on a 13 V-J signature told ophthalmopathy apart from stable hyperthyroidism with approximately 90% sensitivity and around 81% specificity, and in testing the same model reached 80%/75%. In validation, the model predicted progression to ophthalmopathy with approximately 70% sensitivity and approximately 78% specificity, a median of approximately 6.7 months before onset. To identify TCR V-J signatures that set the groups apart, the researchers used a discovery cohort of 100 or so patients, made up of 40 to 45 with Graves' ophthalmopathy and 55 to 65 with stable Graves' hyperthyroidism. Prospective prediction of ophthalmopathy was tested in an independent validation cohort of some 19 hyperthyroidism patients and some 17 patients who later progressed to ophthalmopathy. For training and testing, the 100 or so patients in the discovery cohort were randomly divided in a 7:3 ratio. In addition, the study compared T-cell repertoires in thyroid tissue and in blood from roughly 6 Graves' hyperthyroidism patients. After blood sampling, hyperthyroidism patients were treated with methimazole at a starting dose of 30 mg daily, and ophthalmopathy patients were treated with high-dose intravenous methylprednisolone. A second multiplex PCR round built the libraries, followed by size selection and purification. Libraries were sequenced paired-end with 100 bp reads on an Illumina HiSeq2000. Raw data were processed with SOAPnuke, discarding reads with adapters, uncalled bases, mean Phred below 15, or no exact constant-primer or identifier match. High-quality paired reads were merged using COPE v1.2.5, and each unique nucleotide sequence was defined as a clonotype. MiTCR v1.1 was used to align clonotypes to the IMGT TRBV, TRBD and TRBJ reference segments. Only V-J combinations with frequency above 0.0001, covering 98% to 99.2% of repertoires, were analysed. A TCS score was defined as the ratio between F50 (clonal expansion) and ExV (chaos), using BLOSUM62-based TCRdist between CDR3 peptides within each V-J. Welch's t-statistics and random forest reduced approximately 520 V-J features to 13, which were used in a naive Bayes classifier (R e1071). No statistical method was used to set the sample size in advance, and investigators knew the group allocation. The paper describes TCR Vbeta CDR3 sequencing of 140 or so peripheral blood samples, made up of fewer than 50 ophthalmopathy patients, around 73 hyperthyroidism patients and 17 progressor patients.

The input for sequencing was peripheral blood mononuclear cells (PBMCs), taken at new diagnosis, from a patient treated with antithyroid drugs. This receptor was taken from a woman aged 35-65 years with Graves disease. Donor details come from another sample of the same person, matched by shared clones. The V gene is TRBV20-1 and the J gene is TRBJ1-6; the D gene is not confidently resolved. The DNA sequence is TGCAGTGCTAGAGATTATACTGGACCCCCATATAATTCACCCCTCCACTTT. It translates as CSARDYTGPPYNSPLHF.